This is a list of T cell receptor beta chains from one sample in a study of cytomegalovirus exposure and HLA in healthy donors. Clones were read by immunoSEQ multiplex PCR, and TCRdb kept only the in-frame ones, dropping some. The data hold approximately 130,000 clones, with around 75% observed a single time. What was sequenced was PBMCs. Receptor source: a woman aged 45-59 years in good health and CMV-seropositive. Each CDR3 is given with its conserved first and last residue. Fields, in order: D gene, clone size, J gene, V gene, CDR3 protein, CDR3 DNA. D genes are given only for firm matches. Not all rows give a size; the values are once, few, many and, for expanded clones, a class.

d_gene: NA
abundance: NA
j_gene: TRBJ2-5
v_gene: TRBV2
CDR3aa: CASSRQAQETQYF
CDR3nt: TGTGCCAGCAGTCGACAGGCACAAGAGACCCAGTACTTC

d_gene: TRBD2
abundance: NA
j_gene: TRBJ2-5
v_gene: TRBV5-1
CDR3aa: CASSSLLAGEGETQYF
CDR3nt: TGCGCCAGCAGCTCCCTCCTAGCGGGAGAGGGAGAGACCCAGTACTTC

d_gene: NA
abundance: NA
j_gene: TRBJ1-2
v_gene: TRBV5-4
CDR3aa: CASSTPKRDYTF
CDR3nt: TGTGCCAGCAGCACGCCCAAGAGGGACTACACCTTC

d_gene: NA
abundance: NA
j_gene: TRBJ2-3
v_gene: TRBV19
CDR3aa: CASSKVAVSTDTQYF
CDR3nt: TGTGCCAGTAGTAAAGTAGCGGTTAGCACAGATACGCAGTATTTT

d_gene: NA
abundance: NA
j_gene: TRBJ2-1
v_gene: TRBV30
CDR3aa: CAWTPFEGGGNEQFF
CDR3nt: TGTGCCTGGACCCCTTTTGAGGGAGGAGGGAATGAGCAGTTCTTC

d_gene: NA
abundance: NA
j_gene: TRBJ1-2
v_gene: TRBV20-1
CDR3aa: CSASWQNGYTF
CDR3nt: TGCAGTGCTAGCTGGCAGAATGGCTACACCTTC

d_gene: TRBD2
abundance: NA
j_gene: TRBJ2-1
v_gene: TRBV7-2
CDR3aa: CASSNPGLAGRDEQFF
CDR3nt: TGTGCCAGCAGCAACCCGGGACTAGCGGGAAGAGATGAGCAGTTCTTC

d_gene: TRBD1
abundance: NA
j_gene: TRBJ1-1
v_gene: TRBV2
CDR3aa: CASSGQGGTEAFF
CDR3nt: TGTGCCAGCAGCGGACAGGGGGGTACTGAAGCTTTCTTT

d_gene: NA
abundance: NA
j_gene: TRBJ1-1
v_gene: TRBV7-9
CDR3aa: CASSLEEDTEAFF
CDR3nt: TGTGCCAGCAGCTTAGAGGAGGACACTGAAGCTTTCTTT

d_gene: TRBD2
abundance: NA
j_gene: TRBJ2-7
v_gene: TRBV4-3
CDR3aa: CASSQAGGPSEQYF
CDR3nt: TGCGCCAGCAGCCAAGCGGGGGGGCCTTCCGAGCAGTACTTC

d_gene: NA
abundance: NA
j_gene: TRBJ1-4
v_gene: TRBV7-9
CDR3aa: CASSLKGVREKLFF
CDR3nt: TGTGCCAGCAGCTTAAAAGGGGTCCGGGAAAAACTGTTTTTT

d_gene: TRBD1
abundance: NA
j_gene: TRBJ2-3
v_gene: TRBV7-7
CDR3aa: CASSLGGVGTDTQYF
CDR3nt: TGTGCTAGCAGCCTAGGGGGCGTCGGCACAGATACGCAGTATTTT

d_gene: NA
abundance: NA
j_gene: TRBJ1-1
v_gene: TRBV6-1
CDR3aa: CASSETTANTEAFF
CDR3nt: TGTGCCAGCAGTGAAACGACAGCAAACACTGAAGCTTTCTTT

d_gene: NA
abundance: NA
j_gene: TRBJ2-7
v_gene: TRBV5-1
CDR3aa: CASSLAGSSYEQYF
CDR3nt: TGCGCCAGCAGCTTGGCGGGAAGCTCCTACGAGCAGTACTTC

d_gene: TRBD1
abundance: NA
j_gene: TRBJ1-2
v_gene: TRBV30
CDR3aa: CAWVKQAGGGYGYTF
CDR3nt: TGTGCCTGGGTTAAGCAGGCAGGGGGTGGTTATGGCTACACCTTC

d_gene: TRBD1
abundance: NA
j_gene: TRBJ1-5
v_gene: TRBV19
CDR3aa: CASSIGAGGTNQPQHF
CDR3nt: TGTGCCAGTAGTATTGGGGCAGGGGGAACAAATCAGCCCCAGCATTTT

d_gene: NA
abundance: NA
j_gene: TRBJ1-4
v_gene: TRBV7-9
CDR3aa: CASSPFLGTGRNEKLFF
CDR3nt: TGTGCCAGCAGCCCCTTCTTAGGTACAGGAAGAAATGAAAAACTGTTTTTT

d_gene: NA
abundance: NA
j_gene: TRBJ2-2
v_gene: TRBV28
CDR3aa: CASSLRGVPRPGELFF
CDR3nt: TGTGCCAGCAGTTTAAGAGGCGTTCCCCGACCCGGGGAGCTGTTTTTT

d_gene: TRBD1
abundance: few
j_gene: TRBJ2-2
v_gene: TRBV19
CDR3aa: CASSIWQGDTGELFF
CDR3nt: TGTGCCAGTAGTATTTGGCAGGGGGACACCGGGGAGCTGTTTTTT

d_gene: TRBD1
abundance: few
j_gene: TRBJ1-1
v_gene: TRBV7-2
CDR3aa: CASSSWTGHTEAFF
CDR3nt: TGTGCCAGCAGCTCATGGACAGGGCACACTGAAGCTTTCTTT

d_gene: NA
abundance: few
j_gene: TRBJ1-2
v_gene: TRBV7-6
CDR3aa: CASSLAQSYGYTF
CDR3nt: TGTGCCAGCAGCTTAGCACAGAGCTATGGCTACACCTTC

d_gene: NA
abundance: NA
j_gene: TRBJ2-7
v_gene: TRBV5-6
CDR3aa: CASSLALARSYEQYF
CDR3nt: TGTGCCAGCAGCTTGGCGCTAGCGCGCTCCTACGAGCAGTACTTC

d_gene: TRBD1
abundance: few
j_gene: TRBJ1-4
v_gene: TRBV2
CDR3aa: CASETGGATNEKLFF
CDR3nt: TGTGCCAGCGAGACAGGGGGCGCAACTAATGAAAAACTGTTTTTT

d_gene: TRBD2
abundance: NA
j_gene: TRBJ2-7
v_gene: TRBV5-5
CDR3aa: CASSPGLAALYEQYF
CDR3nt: TGTGCCAGCAGCCCGGGACTAGCGGCGCTCTACGAGCAGTACTTC

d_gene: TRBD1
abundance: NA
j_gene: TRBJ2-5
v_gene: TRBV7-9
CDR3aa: CASTSDRGRETQYF
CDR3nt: TGTGCCAGCACCTCGGACAGGGGCCGCGAGACCCAGTACTTC

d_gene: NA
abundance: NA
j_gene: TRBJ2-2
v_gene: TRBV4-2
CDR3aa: CASSQEGTLNTGELFF
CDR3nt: TGTGCCAGTAGCCAAGAGGGGACACTAAACACCGGGGAGCTGTTTTTT

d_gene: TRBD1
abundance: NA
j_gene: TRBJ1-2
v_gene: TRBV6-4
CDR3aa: CASSGAADRGNTNYGYTF
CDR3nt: TGTGCCAGCAGTGGAGCGGCGGACAGGGGTAATACTAACTATGGCTACACCTTC

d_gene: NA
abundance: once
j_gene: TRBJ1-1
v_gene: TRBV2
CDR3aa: CASSDADLNTEAFF
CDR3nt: TGTGCCAGCAGTGACGCGGACTTGAACACTGAAGCTTTCTTT

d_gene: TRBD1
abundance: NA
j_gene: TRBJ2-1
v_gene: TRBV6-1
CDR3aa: CASREGQGAGNEQFF
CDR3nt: TGTGCCAGCAGGGAGGGACAGGGGGCGGGCAATGAGCAGTTCTTC

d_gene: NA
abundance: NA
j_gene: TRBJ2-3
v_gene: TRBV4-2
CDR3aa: CASSQEQGYTQYF
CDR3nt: TGTGCCAGCAGCCAAGAACAGGGTTATACGCAGTATTTT

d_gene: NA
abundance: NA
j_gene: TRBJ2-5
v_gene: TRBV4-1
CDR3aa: CASSQDTATRVPQYF
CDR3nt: TGCGCCAGCAGCCAAGATACGGCGACTCGAGTACCCCAGTACTTC

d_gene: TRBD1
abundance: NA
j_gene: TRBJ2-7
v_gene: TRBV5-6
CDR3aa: CASSLTGEGDEQYF
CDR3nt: TGTGCCAGCAGCTTGACAGGGGAAGGGGACGAGCAGTACTTC

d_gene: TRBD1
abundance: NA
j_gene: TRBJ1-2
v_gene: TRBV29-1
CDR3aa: CSVYEGQGSYGYTF
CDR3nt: TGCAGCGTGTACGAGGGACAGGGGTCCTATGGCTACACCTTC

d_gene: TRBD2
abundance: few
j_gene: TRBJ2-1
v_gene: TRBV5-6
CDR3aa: CASSWTSGSRYNEQFF
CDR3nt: TGTGCCAGCAGCTGGACTAGCGGGAGTAGGTACAATGAGCAGTTCTTC

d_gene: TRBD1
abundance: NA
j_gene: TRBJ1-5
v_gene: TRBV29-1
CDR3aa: CSVVDRVGQPQHF
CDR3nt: TGCAGCGTCGTGGACAGGGTTGGCCAGCCCCAGCATTTT

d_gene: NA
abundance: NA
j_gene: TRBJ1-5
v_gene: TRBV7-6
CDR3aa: CASSLGLDQPQHF
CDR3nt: TGTGCCAGCAGCTTAGGTCTAGATCAGCCCCAGCATTTT

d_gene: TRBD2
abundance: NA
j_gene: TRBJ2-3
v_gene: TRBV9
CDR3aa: CASSRISGGPDTQYF
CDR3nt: TGTGCCAGCAGTCGCATTAGCGGGGGGCCAGATACGCAGTATTTT

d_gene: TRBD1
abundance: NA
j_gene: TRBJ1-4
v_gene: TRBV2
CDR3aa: CASRAGTATNEKLFF
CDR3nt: TGTGCCAGCAGGGCCGGGACAGCTACTAATGAAAAACTGTTTTTT

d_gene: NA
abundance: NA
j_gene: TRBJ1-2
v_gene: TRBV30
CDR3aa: CAWSVSYGYTF
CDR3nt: TGTGCCTGGAGTGTATCTTATGGCTACACCTTC

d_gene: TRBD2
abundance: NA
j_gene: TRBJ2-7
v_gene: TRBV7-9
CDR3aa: CASSPGTSGSPSREQYF
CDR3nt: TGTGCCAGCAGCCCGGGGACTAGCGGGAGCCCTTCGAGGGAGCAGTACTTC

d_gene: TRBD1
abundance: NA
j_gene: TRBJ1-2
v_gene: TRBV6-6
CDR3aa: CASTVRTGGNYGYTF
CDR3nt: TGTGCCAGCACAGTACGCACAGGGGGTAACTATGGCTACACCTTC

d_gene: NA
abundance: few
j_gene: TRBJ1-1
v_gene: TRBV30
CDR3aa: CAWSVRIRGTEAFF
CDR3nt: TGTGCCTGGAGTGTGAGGATCCGGGGCACTGAAGCTTTCTTT

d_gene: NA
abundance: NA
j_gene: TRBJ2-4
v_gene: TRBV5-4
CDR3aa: CASSLPTGQGRSNIQYF
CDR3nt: TGTGCCAGCAGCTTACCGACCGGGCAGGGCAGGAGTAACATTCAGTACTTC

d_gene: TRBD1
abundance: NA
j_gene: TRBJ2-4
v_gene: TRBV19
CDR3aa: CASSTWTGDIQYF
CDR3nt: TGTGCCAGTAGTACCTGGACAGGAGACATTCAGTACTTC

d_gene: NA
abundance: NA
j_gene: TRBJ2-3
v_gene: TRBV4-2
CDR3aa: CASSQDLGVSTDTQYF
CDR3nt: TGTGCCAGCAGCCAAGATCTCGGGGTGAGCACAGATACGCAGTATTTT

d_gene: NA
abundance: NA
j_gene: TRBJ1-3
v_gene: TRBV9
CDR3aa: CASSVGQTQGNTIYF
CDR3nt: TGTGCCAGCAGCGTCGGACAGACCCAGGGAAACACCATATATTTT